The clone carrying this T cell receptor beta chain has only a few counts. Its antigen is as yet unknown. The CDR3 consists of 13 residues. V shed 6 bases, J shed 4 bases, and the junction held 5 bases outside the gene matches. Germline V gene data show CDR1 as DFQATT and CDR2 as SNEGSKA (reference sequence). The data belong to a study of T cells after yellow fever vaccination. Points from the study as a whole: Weaker in magnitude, the secondary response showed a faster peak on day 5 versus 15. Clones that expanded after primary vaccination mostly reappeared after the booster (nearly 98% CD4, approximately 87% CD8). Relatively few clonotypes were ones that appeared in both CD4 and CD8 compartments.

The 5'RACE template-switching step produced TCR cDNA and added a universal primer site and UMIs. A single record per CDR3 protein comes from TCRdb applying MiXCR to the 5' RACE reads. The sample comprises about 340,000 distinct CDR3 sequences, under 5% of which are singletons, and approximately 24% rests with the top ten. This sample comprised PBMCs, obtained 5 days after the yellow fever booster vaccination. The V call is TRBV20-1, the J call TRBJ2-1; 8 nucleotides line up with TRBD2. The receptor comes from a man younger than 35 who received the YFV17D yellow fever vaccine. CDR3 bases: TGCAGTGCCTACGTAGCGGGGTACAATGAGCAGTTCTTC. This encodes CSAYVAGYNEQFF.